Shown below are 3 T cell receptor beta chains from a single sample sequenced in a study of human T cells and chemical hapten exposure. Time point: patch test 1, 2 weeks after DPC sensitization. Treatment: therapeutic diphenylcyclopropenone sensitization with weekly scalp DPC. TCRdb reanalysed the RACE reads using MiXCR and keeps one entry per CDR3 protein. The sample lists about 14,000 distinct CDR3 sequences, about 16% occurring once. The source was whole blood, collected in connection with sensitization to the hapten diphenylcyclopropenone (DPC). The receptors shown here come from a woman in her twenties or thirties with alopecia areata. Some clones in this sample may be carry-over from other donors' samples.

The CDR3 DNA sequence: TGCGCCAGCAGCACAGCCGCACAGGGGGCGGTTAGCACAGATACGCAGTATTTT. This gives the protein CASSTAAQGAVSTDTQYF. This chain uses TRBV5-1 with TRBJ2-3; 9 bases are a match to TRBD1. Unmatched junction bases numbered 12, after V lost 4 bases and J lost 0 bases. The length of the CDR3 is 18 residues. CDR1 and CDR2 (germline): SGHRS, YFSETQ.

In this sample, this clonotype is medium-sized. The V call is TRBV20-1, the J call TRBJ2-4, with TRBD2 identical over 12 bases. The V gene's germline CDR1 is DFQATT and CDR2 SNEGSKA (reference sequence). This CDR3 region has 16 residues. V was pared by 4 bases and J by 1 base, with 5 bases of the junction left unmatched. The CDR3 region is CSAIRLAGDAKNIQYF. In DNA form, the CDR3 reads TGCAGTGCTATACGACTAGCGGGAGACGCCAAAAACATTCAGTACTTC.

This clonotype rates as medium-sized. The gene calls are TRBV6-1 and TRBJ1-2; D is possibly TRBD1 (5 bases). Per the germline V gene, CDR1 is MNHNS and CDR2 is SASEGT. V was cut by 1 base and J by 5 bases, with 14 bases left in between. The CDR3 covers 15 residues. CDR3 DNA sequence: TGTGCCAGCAGTGAAGAGATAGGACACGGATATGGCTACACCTTC. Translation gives CASSEEIGHGYGYTF.